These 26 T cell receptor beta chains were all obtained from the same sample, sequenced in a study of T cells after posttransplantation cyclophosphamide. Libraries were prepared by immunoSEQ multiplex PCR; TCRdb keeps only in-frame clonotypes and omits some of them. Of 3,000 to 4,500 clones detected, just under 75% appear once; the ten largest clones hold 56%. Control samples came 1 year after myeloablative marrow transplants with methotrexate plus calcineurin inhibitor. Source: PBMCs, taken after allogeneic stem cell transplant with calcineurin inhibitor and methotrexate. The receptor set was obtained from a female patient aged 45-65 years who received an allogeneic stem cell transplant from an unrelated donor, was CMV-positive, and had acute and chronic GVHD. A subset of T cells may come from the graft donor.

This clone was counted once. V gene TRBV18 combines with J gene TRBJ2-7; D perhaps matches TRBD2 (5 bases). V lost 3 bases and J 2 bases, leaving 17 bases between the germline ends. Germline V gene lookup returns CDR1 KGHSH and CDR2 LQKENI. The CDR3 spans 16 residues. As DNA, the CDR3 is TGTGCCAGCTCACCTCTAGGTGGGAGCCAAGCCTACGAGCAGTACTTC. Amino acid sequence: CASSPLGGSQAYEQYF.

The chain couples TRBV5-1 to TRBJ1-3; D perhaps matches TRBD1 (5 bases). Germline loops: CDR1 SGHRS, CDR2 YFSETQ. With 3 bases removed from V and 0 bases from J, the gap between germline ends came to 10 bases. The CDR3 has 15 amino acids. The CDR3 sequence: CASSYGGSSGNTIYF. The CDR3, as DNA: TGCGCCAGCAGCTACGGGGGTAGCTCTGGAAACACCATATATTTT.

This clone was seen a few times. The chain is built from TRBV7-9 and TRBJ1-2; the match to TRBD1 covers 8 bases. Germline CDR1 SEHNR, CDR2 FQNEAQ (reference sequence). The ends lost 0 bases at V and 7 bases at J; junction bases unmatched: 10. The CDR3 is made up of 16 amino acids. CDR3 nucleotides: TGTGCCAGCAGCTTAGCGACAGGGGAGGAAGGAACTGGCTACACCTTC. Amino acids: CASSLATGEEGTGYTF.

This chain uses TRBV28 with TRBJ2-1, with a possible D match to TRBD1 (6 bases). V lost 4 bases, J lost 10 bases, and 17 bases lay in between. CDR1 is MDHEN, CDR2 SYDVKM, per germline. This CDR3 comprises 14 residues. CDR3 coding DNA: TGTGCCAGCAGTTCCGGACAGAGGGCCTCGGAGCAGTTCTTC. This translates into CASSSGQRASEQFF.

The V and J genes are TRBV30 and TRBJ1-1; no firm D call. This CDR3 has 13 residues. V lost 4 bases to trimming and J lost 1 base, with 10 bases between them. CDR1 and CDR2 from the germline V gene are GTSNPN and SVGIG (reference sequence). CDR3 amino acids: CAWKSQPNTEAFF. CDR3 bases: TGTGCCTGGAAATCACAGCCGAACACTGAAGCTTTCTTT. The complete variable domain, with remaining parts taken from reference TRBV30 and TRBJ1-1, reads SQTIHQWPATLVQPVGSPLSLECTVEGTSNPNLYWYRQAAGRGLQLLFYSVGIGQISSEVPQNLSASRPQDRQFILSSKKLLLSDSGFYLCAWKSQPNTEAFFGQGTRLTVV.

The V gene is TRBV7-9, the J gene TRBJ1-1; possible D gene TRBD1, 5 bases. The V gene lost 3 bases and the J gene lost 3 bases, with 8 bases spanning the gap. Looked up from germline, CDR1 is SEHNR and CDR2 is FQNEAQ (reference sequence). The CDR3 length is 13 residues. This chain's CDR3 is CASSLTADTEAFF. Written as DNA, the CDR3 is TGTGCCAGCAGCTTGACAGCTGACACTGAAGCTTTCTTT.

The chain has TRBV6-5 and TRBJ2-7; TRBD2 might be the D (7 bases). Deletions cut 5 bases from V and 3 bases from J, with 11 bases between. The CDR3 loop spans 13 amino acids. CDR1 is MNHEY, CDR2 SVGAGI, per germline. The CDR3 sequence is CASSIRGGYEQYF. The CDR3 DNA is TGTGCCAGCAGTATAAGGGGGGGCTACGAGCAGTACTTC.

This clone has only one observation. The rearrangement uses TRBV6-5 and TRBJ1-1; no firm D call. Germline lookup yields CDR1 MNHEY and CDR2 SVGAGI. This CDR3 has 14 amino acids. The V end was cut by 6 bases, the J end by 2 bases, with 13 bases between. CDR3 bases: TGTGCCAGCAGGCTCGGAGGGCCCAACACTGAAGCTTTCTTT. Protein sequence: CASRLGGPNTEAFF.

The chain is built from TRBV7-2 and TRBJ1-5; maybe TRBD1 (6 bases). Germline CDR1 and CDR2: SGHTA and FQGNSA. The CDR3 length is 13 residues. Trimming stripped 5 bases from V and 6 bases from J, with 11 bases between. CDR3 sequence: CASSRQESQPQHF. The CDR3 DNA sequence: TGTGCCAGCAGCCGACAGGAGAGTCAGCCCCAGCATTTT.

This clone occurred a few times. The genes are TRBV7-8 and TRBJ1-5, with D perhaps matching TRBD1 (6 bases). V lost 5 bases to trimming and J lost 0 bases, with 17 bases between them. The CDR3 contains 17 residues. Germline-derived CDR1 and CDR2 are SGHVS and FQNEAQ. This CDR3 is CASSVGHQSGSNQPQHF. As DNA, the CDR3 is TGTGCCAGCAGCGTGGGACACCAGAGCGGTAGCAATCAGCCCCAGCATTTT. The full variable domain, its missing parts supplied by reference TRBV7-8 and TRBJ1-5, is GAGVSQSPRYKVAKRGQDVALRCDPISGHVSLFWYQQALGQGPEFLTYFQNEAQLDKSGLPSDRFFAERPEGSVSTLKIQRTQQEDSAVYLCASSVGHQSGSNQPQHFGDGTRLSIL.

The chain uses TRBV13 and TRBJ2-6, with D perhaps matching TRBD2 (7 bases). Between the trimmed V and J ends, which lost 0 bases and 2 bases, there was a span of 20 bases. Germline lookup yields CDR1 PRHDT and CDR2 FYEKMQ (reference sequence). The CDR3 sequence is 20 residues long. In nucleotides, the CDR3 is TGTGCCAGCAGCTTAGGCAGGGGAGGGATCGCTAGTGCTGGGGCCAACGTCCTGACTTTC. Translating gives CASSLGRGGIASAGANVLTF.

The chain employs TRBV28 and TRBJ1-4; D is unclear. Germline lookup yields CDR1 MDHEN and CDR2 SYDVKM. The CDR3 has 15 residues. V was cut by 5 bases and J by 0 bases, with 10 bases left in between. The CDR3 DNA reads TGTGCCAGCAGTCCAAGGAGGACAACTAATGAAAAACTGTTTTTT. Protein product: CASSPRRTTNEKLFF.

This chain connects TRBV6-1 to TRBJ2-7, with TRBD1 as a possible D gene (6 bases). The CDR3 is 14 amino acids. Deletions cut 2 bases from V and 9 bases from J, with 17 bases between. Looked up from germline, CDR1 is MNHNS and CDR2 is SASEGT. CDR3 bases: TGTGCCAGCAGTGAAAGGGGACACTTAACGGGGCAGTACTTC. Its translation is CASSERGHLTGQYF.

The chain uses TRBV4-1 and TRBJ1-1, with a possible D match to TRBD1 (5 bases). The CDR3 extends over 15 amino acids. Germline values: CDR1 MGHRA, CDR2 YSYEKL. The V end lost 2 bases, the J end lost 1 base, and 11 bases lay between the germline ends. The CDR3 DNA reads TGCGCCAGCAGCCAACGACCTACAGGGAACACTGAAGCTTTCTTT. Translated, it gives CASSQRPTGNTEAFF.

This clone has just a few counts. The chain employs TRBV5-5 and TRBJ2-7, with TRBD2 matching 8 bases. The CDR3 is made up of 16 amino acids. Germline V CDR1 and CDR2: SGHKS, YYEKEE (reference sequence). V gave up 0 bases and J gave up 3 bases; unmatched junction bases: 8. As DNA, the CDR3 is TGTGCCAGCAGCTTGGACACTAGCGGAACACTCTACGAGCAGTACTTC. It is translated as CASSLDTSGTLYEQYF.

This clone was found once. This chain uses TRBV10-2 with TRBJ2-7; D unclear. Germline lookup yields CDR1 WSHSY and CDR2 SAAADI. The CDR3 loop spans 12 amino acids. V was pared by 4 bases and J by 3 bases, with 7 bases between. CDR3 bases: TGCGCCAGCAGTGCAGAATTCTACGAGCAGTACTTC. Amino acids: CASSAEFYEQYF.

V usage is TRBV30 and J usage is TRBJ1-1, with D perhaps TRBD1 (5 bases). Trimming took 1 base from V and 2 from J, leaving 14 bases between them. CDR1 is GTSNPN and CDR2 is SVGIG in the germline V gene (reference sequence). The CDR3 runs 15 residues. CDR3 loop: CAWSGRVRFNTEAFF. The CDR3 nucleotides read TGTGCCTGGAGTGGCAGGGTCCGTTTTAACACTGAAGCTTTCTTT.

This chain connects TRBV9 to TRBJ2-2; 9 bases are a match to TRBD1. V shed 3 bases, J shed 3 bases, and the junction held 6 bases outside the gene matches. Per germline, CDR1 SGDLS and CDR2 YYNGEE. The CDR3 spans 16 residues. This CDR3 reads CASSAPGTGYTGELFF. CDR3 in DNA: TGTGCCAGCAGCGCTCCCGGGACAGGGTACACCGGGGAGCTGTTTTTT.

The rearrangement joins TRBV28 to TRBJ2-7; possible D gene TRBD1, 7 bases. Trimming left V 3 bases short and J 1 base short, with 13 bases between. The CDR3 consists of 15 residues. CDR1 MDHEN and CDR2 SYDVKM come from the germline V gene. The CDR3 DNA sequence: TGTGCCAGCAGTTTGGGGGGACAGCCGTCCTACGAGCAGTACTTC. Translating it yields CASSLGGQPSYEQYF.

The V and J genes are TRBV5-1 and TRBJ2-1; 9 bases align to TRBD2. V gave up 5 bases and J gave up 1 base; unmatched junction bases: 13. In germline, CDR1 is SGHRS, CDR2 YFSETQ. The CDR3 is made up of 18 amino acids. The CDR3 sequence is CASRLKASSGASYNEQFF. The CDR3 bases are TGCGCCAGCAGGCTCAAAGCCTCTAGCGGGGCATCCTACAATGAGCAGTTCTTC. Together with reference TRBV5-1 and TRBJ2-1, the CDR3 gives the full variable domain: KAGVTQTPRYLIKTRGQQVTLSCSPISGHRSVSWYQQTPGQGLQFLFEYFSETQRNKGNFPGRFSGRQFSNSRSEMNVSTLELGDSALYLCASRLKASSGASYNEQFFGPGTRLTVL.

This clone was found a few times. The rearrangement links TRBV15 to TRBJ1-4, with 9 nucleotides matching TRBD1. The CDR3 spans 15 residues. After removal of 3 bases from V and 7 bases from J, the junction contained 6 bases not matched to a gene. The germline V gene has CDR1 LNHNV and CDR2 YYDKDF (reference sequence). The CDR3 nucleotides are TGTGCCACCAGCAGCCACAGGGGGCCAGGTGAAAAACTGTTTTTT. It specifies CATSSHRGPGEKLFF.

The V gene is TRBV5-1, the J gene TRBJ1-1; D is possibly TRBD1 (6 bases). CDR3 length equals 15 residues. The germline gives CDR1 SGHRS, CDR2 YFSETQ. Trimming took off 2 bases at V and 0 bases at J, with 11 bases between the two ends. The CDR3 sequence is CASSLGQIMNTEAFF. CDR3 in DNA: TGCGCCAGCAGCTTAGGACAGATAATGAACACTGAAGCTTTCTTT.

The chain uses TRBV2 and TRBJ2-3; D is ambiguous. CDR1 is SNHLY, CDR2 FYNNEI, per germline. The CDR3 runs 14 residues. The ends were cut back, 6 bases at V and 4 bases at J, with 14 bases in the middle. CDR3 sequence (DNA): TGTGCCAGCAGCCCAGGTTTCTCGGCAGATACGCAGTATTTT. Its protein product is CASSPGFSADTQYF.

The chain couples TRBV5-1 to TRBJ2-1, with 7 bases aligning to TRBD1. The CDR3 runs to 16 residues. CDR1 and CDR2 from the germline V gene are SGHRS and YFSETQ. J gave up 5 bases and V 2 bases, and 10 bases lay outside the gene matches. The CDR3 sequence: CASSFLRDSVNNEQFF. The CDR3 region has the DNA TGCGCCAGCAGCTTTCTCCGGGACAGCGTAAACAATGAGCAGTTCTTC.

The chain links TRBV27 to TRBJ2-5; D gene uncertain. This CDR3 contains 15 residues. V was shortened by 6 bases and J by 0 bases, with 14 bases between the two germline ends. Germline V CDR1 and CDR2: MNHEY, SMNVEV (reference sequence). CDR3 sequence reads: CASSLFSLNQETQYF. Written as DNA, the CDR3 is TGTGCCAGCAGCCTATTTAGCCTCAACCAAGAGACCCAGTACTTC.

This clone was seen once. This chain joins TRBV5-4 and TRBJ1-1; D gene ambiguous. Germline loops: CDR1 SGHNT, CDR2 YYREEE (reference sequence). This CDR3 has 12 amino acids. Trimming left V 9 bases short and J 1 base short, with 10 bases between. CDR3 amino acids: CAILRWNTEAFF. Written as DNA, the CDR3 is TGTGCCATCTTACGGTGGAACACTGAAGCTTTCTTT.